This T cell receptor (beta chain) emerged from a study of blood T cell repertoires in COVID-19. As processed by the authors: Quantification of nucleated cells was approximated via reference gene primer amplification. Only in-frame clones appear in the TCRdb table, and some are missing; sequencing was by immunoSEQ multiplex PCR. Clone size and V and J calls were adopted from that table, with D and trimming inferred from the DNA. This sample has some 240,000 clones; around nine tenths occur once, and the top ten carry 2.5% to 3.5%. Germline lookup yields CDR1 SQVTM and CDR2 ANQGSEA. CDR3 length: 13 amino acids. V lost 6 bases and J lost 4; bases outside the gene matches: 8.

The V gene is TRBV29-1, the J gene TRBJ1-2; 7 bases are a match to TRBD1. The receptor was derived from a middle-aged woman who had been exposed to COVID-19. The material sequenced was PBMCs or T cells enriched from blood (not recorded which). This CDR3 reads CSVDRGGFYGYTF. CDR3 nucleotide sequence: TGCAGCGTGGACCGAGGGGGCTTCTATGGCTACACCTTC.